The 21 T cell receptor beta chains listed next were all sequenced from one sample in a study of T cell clonality in common variable immunodeficiency. Using immunoSEQ multiplex PCR, the repertoire was profiled, and TCRdb retains in-frame clones only, with some absent. This sample shows about 35,000 clones and no singletons; over 8% rests with the ten largest. The material sequenced was peripheral blood mononuclear cells. Source of these receptors: a person aged 18 to 75 in good health.

In this sample, this clone turned up many times. The observed sequence ends 3 residues before the CDR3 terminus, with the missing tail filled in from the germline J gene. This chain links TRBV5-1 with TRBJ2-1, with 11 bases identical to TRBD2. After removal of 2 bases from V and 6 bases from J, the junction contained 1 base not matched to a gene. Germline CDR1 SGHRS, CDR2 YFSETQ. CDR3 length: 14 amino acids. CDR3 protein: CASSFLAGGNEQFF. Incomplete CDR3 DNA: TGCGCCAGCAGCTTCCTAGCGGGGGGCAATGAG.

As to this clone: The CDR3 extends 3 residues past the end of the read, so its final part is completed from the germline J gene. The chain employs TRBV18 and TRBJ2-2, with TRBD1 as a possible D gene (6 bases). The CDR3 covers 13 residues. Germline V gene lookup returns CDR1 KGHSH and CDR2 LQKENI. The CDR3 sequence is CASSRGQDEKLFF. The covered CDR3 bases are TGTGCCAGCTCACGGGGGCAGGATGAAAAG.

This clone occurred many times. An end of the junction does not agree with germline; a read error may underlie this. The CDR3 end lies 3 residues beyond the end of the read and is filled in from the germline J gene. The chain couples TRBV20-1 to TRBJ2-7; tentative D call: TRBD1 (6 bases). The germline V gene has CDR1 DFQATT and CDR2 SNEGSKA (reference sequence). There are 15 residues in the CDR3. The part of the CDR3 DNA that was read is TGCAGTGCTGGAGACGGACAGCGTGCTACCTACGAG. Amino acids: CSAGDGQRATYE. The entire CDR3 protein reads CSAGDGQRATYEQYF.

This clone has at least ten counts. The read comes to an end 3 residues before the CDR3 does, leaving the germline J gene to fill in the end. The rearrangement joins TRBV7-2 to TRBJ2-7; a weak D match, TRBD1 (5 bases). Germline V gene lookup returns CDR1 SGHTA and CDR2 FQGNSA. The CDR3 covers 15 residues. V gave up 1 base and J gave up 0 bases, with 10 bases separating them. The covered CDR3 bases are TGTGCCAGCAGCTTAGGTGGACAACTCTCCTACGAG. Its translation is CASSLGGQLSYE. The whole CDR3 sequence is CASSLGGQLSYEQYF. The complete variable domain, with remaining parts taken from reference TRBV7-2 and TRBJ2-7, reads GAGVSQSPSNKVTEKGKDVELRCDPISGHTALYWYRQSLGQGLEFLIYFQGNSAPDKSGLPSDRFSAERTGGSVSTLTIQRTQQEDSAVYLCASSLGGQLSYEQYFGPGTRLTVT.

CDR3 bases read: TGTGCCAGCTCCCCCGACAGGGTAGAAGGT. It is translated as CASSPDRVEG. The CDR3 as a whole reads CASSPDRVEGQYF. The rearrangement links TRBV18 to TRBJ2-4; 7 bases are a match to TRBD1. The read halts 3 residues ahead of the CDR3 end, with the missing end drawn from the germline J gene. CDR3 length: 13 amino acids. Germline values: CDR1 KGHSH, CDR2 LQKENI.

This clone was found many times. The read comes to an end 3 residues before the CDR3 does, leaving the germline J gene to fill in the end. The V and J genes are TRBV2 and TRBJ1-2; tentative D call: TRBD1 (6 bases). CDR1 is SNHLY, CDR2 FYNNEI, per germline. CDR3 length: 13 amino acids. V was shortened by 6 bases and J by 5 bases, with 13 bases between the two germline ends. The CDR3: CASSPSQGYGYTF. The DNA read from the CDR3 is TGTGCCAGCAGCCCGTCGCAGGGGTATGGC.

At least ten counts were recorded for this clone. The observed sequence ends 3 residues before the CDR3 terminus, with the missing tail filled in from the germline J gene. This chain links TRBV13 with TRBJ2-2; 8 bases are shared with TRBD2. CDR1 and CDR2 from the germline V gene are PRHDT and FYEKMQ (reference sequence). The trim removed 5 bases at V and 5 bases at J, leaving 10 bases unmatched. CDR3 length: 16 amino acids. The sequenced part of the CDR3 DNA is TGTGCCAGCAGCCCCGGCCCGGGAGGGGTGACCGGGGAG. This gives the protein CASSPGPGGVTGE. The CDR3 reads in full as CASSPGPGGVTGELFF.

In this sample, this clone turned up many times. The observed sequence ends 3 residues before the CDR3 terminus, with the missing tail filled in from the germline J gene. The chain employs TRBV28 and TRBJ2-7; D is ambiguous. CDR1 and CDR2 from the germline V gene are MDHEN and SYDVKM. V gave up 1 base and J gave up 4 bases, with 8 bases separating them. This CDR3 has 13 amino acids. CDR3 DNA (partial): TGTGCCAGCAGTTTATTAAACGGTTACGAG. This gives the protein CASSLLNGYE. The whole CDR3 region reads CASSLLNGYEQYF.

At least ten counts were recorded for this clone. Coverage ceases 3 residues before the CDR3 finishes, and the germline J gene fills in the end. This chain links TRBV7-6 with TRBJ1-1; no clear D gene. Germline-derived CDR1 and CDR2 are SGHVS and FNYEAQ. There are 12 residues in the CDR3. V lost 3 bases to trimming and J lost 3 bases, with 5 bases between them. The CDR3 bases that were read are TGTGCCAGCAGCTTTAGCGACACTGAA. This encodes CASSFSDTE. The whole CDR3 region reads CASSFSDTEAFF.

Points on this clone: From the germline J gene comes the end of the CDR3, since the read stops 3 residues before it. This rearrangement joins TRBV7-9 to TRBJ2-7; maybe TRBD1 (5 bases). The germline V gene encodes CDR1 SEHNR and CDR2 FQNEAQ (reference sequence). V shed 6 bases and J shed 5 bases, with 14 bases lying between them. The CDR3 is 13 residues long. CDR3 amino acids: CASRPNSRDEQYF. The CDR3 bases that were read are TGTGCCAGCAGACCCAACAGCAGGGACGAG.

This clone has more than one count but fewer than ten. Incomplete CDR3 DNA: TGTGCCAGCAGCTTGGAGGATCAGCCC. Protein product: CASSLEDQP. The whole CDR3 sequence is CASSLEDQPQHF. The V and J genes are TRBV5-8 and TRBJ1-5; D call uncertain. The read terminates 3 residues ahead of where the CDR3 ends, so the germline J gene completes it. The CDR3 covers 12 residues. Trimming left V 0 bases short and J 5 bases short, with 3 bases between. CDR1 is SGHTS, CDR2 YDEGEE, per germline.

This clone was found many times. Read data end 3 residues before the CDR3 end; the end is taken from the germline J gene. The rearrangement uses TRBV4-1 and TRBJ2-5, with TRBD1 as a possible D gene (5 bases). Germline assignment: CDR1 MGHRA and CDR2 YSYEKL. V lost 0 bases and J 5 bases, leaving 16 bases between the germline ends. The CDR3 length is 16 residues. The CDR3 sequence: CASSQEGSRGWETQYF. The DNA read from the CDR3 is TGCGCCAGCAGCCAAGAGGGCTCTAGGGGCTGGGAGACC.

This clone was seen many times. The read terminates 3 residues ahead of where the CDR3 ends, so the germline J gene completes it. The rearrangement uses TRBV20-1 and TRBJ2-7; possibly TRBD1 for D (5 bases). The V gene's germline CDR1 is DFQATT and CDR2 SNEGSKA (reference sequence). V gave up 2 bases and J gave up 3 bases, with 11 bases separating them. There are 13 residues in the CDR3. The DNA read from the CDR3 is TGCAGTGCTAGAACCCCCCAGGGCTACGAG. The encoded protein is CSARTPQGYE. In full, the CDR3 is CSARTPQGYEQYF.

This clone was counted ten times or more. Read data end 3 residues before the CDR3 end; the end is taken from the germline J gene. This chain links TRBV4-2 with TRBJ2-7; 7 nucleotides agree with TRBD1. This CDR3 has 20 residues. Germline CDR1 LGHNA, CDR2 YNFKEQ. The V segment lost 3 bases and the J segment 4 bases; nucleotides outside the gene matches: 24. The CDR3 DNA, read in part, is TGTGCCAGCAGCCACGGGGAAACAGGGGTTGGGGAGAACAAAGGGTACGAG. Its translation is CASSHGETGVGENKGYE. The full CDR3 is CASSHGETGVGENKGYEQYF.

This clone was seen ten or more times. The sequenced fragment ends 3 residues before the CDR3 boundary, so the rest is inferred from the germline J gene. The chain carries TRBV30 and TRBJ2-2; tentative D call: TRBD2 (5 bases). This CDR3 has 14 residues. Germline CDR1 GTSNPN, CDR2 SVGIG (reference sequence). The CDR3 reads CAWSPRTGMEKLFF. The CDR3 bases that were read are TGTGCCTGGAGTCCCCGGACTGGGATGGAAAAG. The full variable domain, in which reference TRBV30 and TRBJ2-2 provide the parts outside the CDR3, is SQTIHQWPATLVQPVGSPLSLECTVEGTSNPNLYWYRQAAGRGLQLLFYSVGIGQISSEVPQNLSASRPQDRQFILSSKKLLLSDSGFYLCAWSPRTGMEKLFFGEGSRLTVL.

This clone was counted at least ten times. Read sequence stops 3 residues before the CDR3 end, and the germline J gene provides the missing end. This chain joins TRBV7-9 and TRBJ2-7; a possible D gene is TRBD2 (6 bases). Germline V lookup: CDR1 SEHNR, CDR2 FQNEAQ (reference sequence). Between the trimmed V and J ends, which lost 3 bases and 5 bases, there was a span of 17 bases. The CDR3 extends over 15 amino acids. The DNA read from the CDR3 is TGTGCCAGCAGCTTTGGGACTCCACCTTCCAACGAG. Amino acids: CASSFGTPPSNE. The whole CDR3 is CASSFGTPPSNEQYF.

In this sample, this clone turned up many times. The missing CDR3 end, 3 residues past where the read stops, is filled in from the germline J gene. The rearrangement joins TRBV29-1 to TRBJ2-1; D might be TRBD1 (5 bases). V lost 7 bases and J lost 0, with 16 bases in between. The CDR3 consists of 15 residues. Germline lookup yields CDR1 SQVTM and CDR2 ANQGSEA. CDR3: CSAGHGGSSYNEQFF. The part of the CDR3 DNA that was read is TGCAGCGCCGGACACGGCGGCAGCTCCTACAATGAG.

This clone has at least ten counts. The sequenced CDR3 bases are TGTGCCAGCAGTGAAGGGGACAGGGGATTAGGGAGGATTACTGAA. This gives the protein CASSEGDRGLGRITE. The complete CDR3 reads CASSEGDRGLGRITEAFF. The V and J genes are TRBV6-1 and TRBJ1-1; TRBD1 agrees at 10 bases. Read coverage stops 3 residues before the CDR3 terminus; the germline J gene supplies the remainder. With 1 base clipped from V and 5 bases from J, the junction kept 13 bases outside the gene matches. The CDR3 length is 18 residues. Germline V gives CDR1 MNHNS, CDR2 SASEGT.

This clone came up a few times. The sequenced fragment ends 3 residues before the CDR3 boundary, so the rest is inferred from the germline J gene. V and J are TRBV7-2 and TRBJ1-1, with D possibly TRBD1 on 6 matching bases. Germline-derived CDR1 and CDR2 are SGHTA and FQGNSA. CDR3 length: 15 amino acids. Trimming took off 5 bases at V and 1 base at J, with 14 bases between the two ends. The CDR3 sequence: CASSRSRTANTEAFF. The part of the CDR3 DNA that was read is TGTGCCAGCAGCCGATCGCGGACAGCGAACACTGAA.

This clone was found many times. The sequence runs out 3 residues before the end of the CDR3; the remainder is reconstructed from the germline J gene. The rearrangement joins TRBV30 to TRBJ2-7, with D unclear. V was pared by 7 bases and J by 2 bases, with 21 bases between. The germline V gene encodes CDR1 GTSNPN and CDR2 SVGIG (reference sequence). The CDR3 is made up of 15 amino acids. This CDR3 is CASRFPPPWPYEQYF. CDR3 bases read: TGTGCCTCACGCTTCCCTCCACCCTGGCCCTACGAG.

Note on this clone: Read sequence stops 3 residues before the CDR3 end, and the germline J gene provides the missing end. The rearrangement joins TRBV7-9 to TRBJ1-2; D is unclear. Germline lookup yields CDR1 SEHNR and CDR2 FQNEAQ (reference sequence). There are 13 residues in the CDR3. The CDR3 region is CASSLGGGDDYTF. The CDR3 DNA, read in part, is TGTGCCAGCAGCTTAGGAGGCGGAGATGAC.